This TCR beta chain was captured in a study of T cells expressing NK-cell markers. Turning to the study itself: CD3+CD56+NKG2C+, CD3+CD56+NKG2C- and CD3+CD56-NKG2C+ T cells, once sorted, supplied the TCR beta repertoires.

The CDR3 extends over 17 amino acids. Germline CDR1 reads SGHRS; CDR2 reads YFSETQ. UMIs were included in TCR beta cDNA generated by 5'RACE template switching. TCRdb re-called the 5' RACE reads and shows each CDR3 protein once, DNA omitted. The specimen's table records 550,000 to 600,000 distinct CDR3 sequences. A remark on this clonotype: Its antigen is unknown.

Study results and caveats: Where several donors were concerned, these clonotypes also led the CD3+CD56-NKG2C+ fraction.

This TCR was recovered from a man aged 18-30 years in good health. Input material: blood T cells: a sorted CD56 or NKG2C T cell subset, CD4+ or CD8+ T cells, or bulk PBMC T cells (not recorded which). The V gene is TRBV5-1, the J gene TRBJ2-1; lacking DNA, the TRBD2 call made by TCRdb goes unchecked. Here the CDR3 reads CASTKIRAGGPGNEQFF.